One sample yielded the 21 T cell receptor beta chains listed below, sequenced in a study of blood T cells in healthy people across ages. Primed by a sample-barcoded 5' primer and a J-beta primer mix, a second PCR proceeded for roughly 6 to 12 cycles. In TCRdb, the 5' RACE reads were re-called with MiXCR into one record per CDR3 protein. The sample lists about 1.1 million distinct CDR3 sequences, around two fifths occurring once. Input material: blood. The source is a man aged 18 to 29 in good health.

This clonotype appeared a few times. The CDR3 reads CAISDSATNEKLFF. Here the CDR3 DNA reads TGTGCCATCAGCGACAGTGCAACTAATGAAAAACTGTTTTTT. The V and J genes are TRBV10-3 and TRBJ1-4; D possibly corresponds to TRBD1 (5 bases). CDR1 is ENHRY and CDR2 is SYGVKD in the germline V gene. V was pared by 6 bases and J by 0 bases, with 8 bases between. This CDR3 has 14 amino acids.

This clonotype was detected ten times or more. The rearrangement links TRBV29-1 to TRBJ2-1; D uncertain. This CDR3 region has 12 residues. The ends were cut back, 4 bases at V and 0 bases at J, with 4 bases in the middle. From germline, CDR1 is SQVTM and CDR2 ANQGSEA. CDR3 region: CSVAPSYNEQFF. For the CDR3, the DNA is TGCAGCGTTGCCCCCTCCTACAATGAGCAGTTCTTC.

The rearrangement uses TRBV3-1 and TRBJ2-3; D may be TRBD2 (5 bases). Trimming pared 0 bases from V and 1 base from J, leaving 11 bases between. Germline V gives CDR1 LGHDT, CDR2 YNNKEL (reference sequence). The CDR3 covers 16 residues. The CDR3 loop reads CASSQDSGLGTDTQYF. The CDR3 DNA reads TGTGCCAGCAGCCAAGATTCGGGATTGGGCACAGATACGCAGTATTTT.

For this clonotype: Relative to the germline gene, one junction end is altered; a read error may explain this. The chain is built from TRBV6-5 and TRBJ1-4; D is uncertain. The CDR3 runs 14 residues. The germline V gene encodes CDR1 MNHEY and CDR2 SVGAGI. The CDR3: CASSGRSTNEKLFF. The CDR3 region has the DNA TGCGCCAGCAGCGGGAGATCCACTAATGAAAAACTGTTTTTT.

The chain recombines TRBV20-1 with TRBJ1-5, with 7 bases matching TRBD1. CDR1 and CDR2 from the germline V gene are DFQATT and SNEGSKA (reference sequence). This CDR3 spans 13 amino acids. V dropped 7 bases and J dropped 4; count of bases not matched to a gene: 7. This CDR3 is CSVQGVSNQPQHF. For the CDR3, the DNA is TGCAGTGTCCAGGGGGTTAGTAATCAGCCCCAGCATTTT.

This clonotype has just a few counts. V gene TRBV28 combines with J gene TRBJ2-5; D may be TRBD2 (5 bases). The CDR3 contains 16 residues. V lost 2 bases and J lost 0, with 13 bases in between. The germline gives CDR1 MDHEN, CDR2 SYDVKM. The CDR3 bases are TGTGCCAGCAGTTTAGTCGACTACCAGAACCAAGAGACCCAGTACTTC. Its protein is CASSLVDYQNQETQYF.

The V gene is TRBV7-9, the J gene TRBJ2-1; TRBD2 aligns across 7 bases. The J call may be faulty, since TRBJ2-7 better matches the DNA end. CDR3 length: 15 residues. Germline V gene sequence: CDR1 SEHNR, CDR2 FQNEAQ (reference sequence). CDR3 amino acids: CASSKRDWKYNEQYF. As DNA, the CDR3 is TGTGCCAGCAGCAAGCGGGACTGGAAGTACAATGAGCAGTACTTC.

This clonotype has at least ten counts. V and J are TRBV7-2 and TRBJ1-6; no firm D call. Germline CDR1 is SGHTA and CDR2 is FQGNSA. V gave up 3 bases and J gave up 3 bases, with 6 bases separating them. The CDR3 loop spans 14 amino acids. This CDR3 is CASSLDGYNSPLHF. The CDR3 coding sequence is TGTGCCAGCAGCTTGGACGGCTATAATTCACCCCTCCACTTT. The entire variable domain, with the rest obtained from reference TRBV7-2 and TRBJ1-6, is as follows: GAGVSQSPSNKVTEKGKDVELRCDPISGHTALYWYRQSLGQGLEFLIYFQGNSAPDKSGLPSDRFSAERTGGSVSTLTIQRTQQEDSAVYLCASSLDGYNSPLHFGNGTRLTVT.

The CDR3 bases are TGTGCCAGTAGTAAGTCGGTGAGCTCCTACGAGCAGTACTTC. This sequence encodes CASSKSVSSYEQYF. The chain combines TRBV19 with TRBJ2-7; no firm D call. The CDR3 covers 14 residues. CDR1 and CDR2 (germline): LNHDA, SQIVND (reference sequence). Trimming took 4 bases from V and 0 from J, leaving 10 bases between them.

The chain uses TRBV14 and TRBJ2-4; D perhaps matches TRBD1 (6 bases). TRBJ2-7 matches the DNA end more closely, so the J call is doubtful. This CDR3 comprises 13 residues. Germline V CDR1 and CDR2: SGHDN, FVKESK. The CDR3, as DNA: TGTGCCAGCAGCCGACAGGTAGGGTACGAGCAGTACTTC. Translated, it gives CASSRQVGYEQYF.

With respect to this clonotype: This sequence may be a read error, since a much larger clone differs from it by one base. This chain links TRBV12-3 or TRBV12-4 with TRBJ2-3; D is possibly TRBD2 (6 bases). The CDR3 has 13 amino acids. The CDR3: CASSLGRADAQYF. The CDR3 DNA follows: TGTGCCAGCAGTTTAGGGAGGGCAGATGCGCAGTATTTT.

This clonotype was recorded a few times. This rearrangement joins TRBV3-1 to TRBJ1-2, with 9 positions matching TRBD1. J gave up 6 bases and V 0 bases, and 5 bases lay outside the gene matches. CDR1 is LGHDT, CDR2 YNNKEL, per germline (reference sequence). This CDR3 has 15 residues. CDR3: CASSQESTGGDGYTF. In nucleotides, the CDR3 is TGTGCCAGCAGCCAAGAATCTACAGGGGGCGATGGCTACACCTTC.

This clonotype was seen more than once but under ten times. This rearrangement joins TRBV7-2 to TRBJ1-4; D gene unclear. The CDR3 totals 14 residues. V was clipped by 5 bases and J by 2 bases, with 9 bases between them. CDR1 is SGHTA, CDR2 FQGNSA, per germline. The CDR3 DNA is TGTGCCAGCAGCACTCGGGGTACTAATGAAAAACTGTTTTTT. Amino acids: CASSTRGTNEKLFF.

The genes are TRBV4-1 and TRBJ2-1, with D tentatively TRBD1 (5 bases). Germline CDR1 and CDR2: MGHRA and YSYEKL. There are 18 residues in the CDR3. The ends were cut back, 0 bases at V and 2 bases at J, with 17 bases in the middle. CDR3 in amino acids: CASSQETQGEEPYNEQFF. CDR3 in DNA: TGCGCCAGCAGCCAAGAGACCCAGGGCGAAGAGCCCTACAATGAGCAGTTCTTC.

The chain has TRBV5-1 and TRBJ2-1; D ambiguous. This CDR3 has 16 amino acids. The germline V gene encodes CDR1 SGHRS and CDR2 YFSETQ. Trimming left V 0 bases short and J 9 bases short, with 19 bases between. Here the CDR3 reads CASSLEGALKESEQFF. CDR3 sequence (DNA): TGCGCCAGCAGCTTGGAAGGAGCGCTAAAGGAAAGTGAGCAGTTCTTC.

V usage is TRBV27 and J usage is TRBJ1-1; D gene unclear. Germline CDR1 MNHEY, CDR2 SMNVEV (reference sequence). The CDR3 is made up of 14 amino acids. V shed 6 bases and J shed 5 bases, with 16 bases lying between them. CDR3 residues: CASSKTERRTEAFF. The CDR3 DNA sequence: TGTGCCAGCAGCAAGACGGAAAGAAGAACTGAAGCTTTCTTT.

This clonotype has a handful of counts. This chain links TRBV29-1 with TRBJ2-5, with D possibly being TRBD2 (5 bases). CDR1 is SQVTM, CDR2 ANQGSEA, per germline. The V gene lost 1 base and the J gene lost 11 bases, with 14 bases spanning the gap. CDR3 size: 12 residues. The CDR3 DNA follows: TGCAGCGTTGAAGTCGAGGGCGATGAGCAGTACTTC. Amino acid sequence: CSVEVEGDEQYF.

The chain is built from TRBV3-1 and TRBJ1-6; the D is unclear. CDR1 and CDR2 (germline): LGHDT, YNNKEL (reference sequence). Trimming pared 10 bases from V and 9 bases from J, leaving 19 bases between. The length of the CDR3 is 14 residues. CDR3 nucleotide sequence: TGTGCCACCACGAGGGAAGGTAGAGGTTCACCCCTCCACTTT. It translates to CATTREGRGSPLHF.

The sample holds one count of this clonotype. V usage is TRBV9 and J usage is TRBJ1-2; maybe TRBD1 (5 bases). The CDR3 is 16 residues long. From germline, CDR1 is SGDLS and CDR2 YYNGEE. The V gene lost 0 bases and the J gene lost 4 bases, with 16 bases spanning the gap. The CDR3 sequence is CASSVEQDSLTYGYTF. CDR3 DNA: TGTGCCAGCAGCGTAGAACAGGATTCCTTAACCTATGGCTACACCTTC. The full variable domain, rest sourced from reference TRBV9 and TRBJ1-2, is DSGVTQTPKHLITATGQRVTLRCSPRSGDLSVYWYQQSLDQGLQFLIQYYNGEERAKGNILERFSAQQFPDLHSELNLSSLELGDSALYFCASSVEQDSLTYGYTFGSGTRLTVV.

The sample holds one count of this clonotype. The rearrangement joins TRBV18 to TRBJ2-7, with D hard to call. Germline V gene data show CDR1 as KGHSH and CDR2 as LQKENI. The CDR3 runs 15 residues. V lost 2 bases, J lost 2 bases, and 13 bases lay in between. CDR3 sequence: CASSPRIGSTYEQYF. DNA of the CDR3: TGTGCCAGCTCACCAAGAATAGGGTCAACCTACGAGCAGTACTTC. Drawing the rest from reference TRBV18 and TRBJ2-7, the complete variable domain is NAGVMQNPRHLVRRRGQEARLRCSPMKGHSHVYWYRQLPEEGLKFMVYLQKENIIDESGMPKERFSAEFPKEGPSILRIQQVVRGDSAAYFCASSPRIGSTYEQYFGPGTRLTVT.

This rearrangement joins TRBV6-2 or TRBV6-3 to TRBJ1-1, with a tentative D call TRBD1 (5 bases). Trimming removed 5 bases from V and 3 bases from J, with 22 bases in between. The CDR3 has 17 residues. In germline, CDR1 is MNHEY, CDR2 SVGEGT. The CDR3 spells CASSRRPVGERDTEAFF. CDR3 in DNA: TGTGCCAGCAGTCGACGCCCGGTGGGGGAGAGGGACACTGAAGCTTTCTTT.